These 26 T cell receptor beta chains came from one sample sequenced in a study of cytotoxic CD8 clonotypes in ibrutinib-treated CLL. Only in-frame clones appear in the TCRdb table, and some are missing; sequencing was by immunoSEQ multiplex PCR. Among 250,000 or so clones listed, roughly 70% were seen once. The sample consisted of PBMCs, taken after 24 months of ibrutinib treatment. These receptors all come from a human donor with chronic lymphocytic leukemia.

The genes are TRBV6-5 and TRBJ1-2; 10 bases are a match to TRBD1. The length of the CDR3 is 13 residues. Trimming removed 5 bases from V and 7 bases from J; junction bases left unmatched: 4. Germline V gene data show CDR1 as MNHEY and CDR2 as SVGAGI. The CDR3 DNA reads TGTGCCAGCAGTGGGGACAGGGGTTCTGGCTACACCTTC. It encodes CASSGDRGSGYTF.

The rearrangement links TRBV6-5 to TRBJ2-2; D may be TRBD1 (6 bases). The CDR3 spans 15 residues. Between the trimmed V and J ends, which lost 6 bases and 1 base, there was a span of 12 bases. The V gene's germline CDR1 is MNHEY and CDR2 SVGAGI. As DNA, the CDR3 is TGTGCCAGCAGGCAGGGGACACTGAACACCGGGGAGCTGTTTTTT. Encoded protein: CASRQGTLNTGELFF.

The rearrangement links TRBV4-2 to TRBJ2-7; no definite D call. The length of the CDR3 is 15 residues. In germline, CDR1 is LGHNA, CDR2 YNFKEQ. The V end was cut by 1 base, the J end by 3 bases, with 13 bases between. CDR3 sequence reads: CASSQVLGTYYEQYF. The CDR3 DNA is TGTGCCAGCAGCCAAGTGCTGGGCACCTACTACGAGCAGTACTTC.

J is TRBJ2-5 and V is TRBV4-2; D unresolved. V lost 1 base to trimming and J lost 2 bases, with 11 bases between them. The germline V gene has CDR1 LGHNA and CDR2 YNFKEQ. The CDR3 is 15 amino acids. The CDR3 DNA reads TGTGCCAGCAGCCAAGGACCGACTGGACAAGAGACCCAGTACTTC. This codes for CASSQGPTGQETQYF.

The chain is built from TRBV14 and TRBJ1-2, with 7 bases aligning to TRBD1. In germline, CDR1 is SGHDN, CDR2 FVKESK. Trimming took 4 bases from V and 12 from J; bases not matched to a gene: 11. The CDR3 sequence is 13 residues long. This chain's CDR3 is CASSLGGRVGDTF. The CDR3 coding sequence is TGTGCCAGCAGCCTAGGGGGCCGAGTCGGGGACACCTTC. The entire variable domain, with the rest obtained from reference TRBV14 and TRBJ1-2, is as follows: EAGVTQFPSHSVIEKGQTVTLRCDPISGHDNLYWYRRVMGKEIKFLLHFVKESKQDESGMPNNRFLAERTGGTYSTLKVQPAELEDSGVYFCASSLGGRVGDTFGSGTRLTVV.

The chain couples TRBV7-3 to TRBJ1-2; unclear D gene. CDR1 and CDR2 (germline): SGHTA, FQGTGA. Between the trimmed V and J ends, which lost 2 bases and 2 bases, there was a span of 9 bases. The CDR3 extends over 14 amino acids. The CDR3 loop is CASSLEGRNYGYTF. The CDR3, as DNA: TGTGCCAGCAGCTTAGAGGGCAGAAACTATGGCTACACCTTC.

This chain connects TRBV6-6 to TRBJ1-4; no clear D gene. The germline CDR1 and CDR2 sequences are MNHNY and SVGAGI (reference sequence). The V end was cut by 4 bases, the J end by 5 bases, with 17 bases between. The CDR3 contains 16 residues. The CDR3: CASSLAPPTGNEKLFF. DNA of the CDR3: TGTGCCAGCAGTTTGGCCCCGCCGACTGGGAATGAAAAACTGTTTTTT.

The J gene is TRBJ1-1, the V gene TRBV13; unclear D gene. V was shortened by 4 bases and J by 1 base, with 10 bases between the two germline ends. The CDR3 is 14 residues long. Germline-derived CDR1 and CDR2 are PRHDT and FYEKMQ (reference sequence). For the CDR3, the DNA is TGTGCCAGCAGCTCTAGACCGGCGAACACTGAAGCTTTCTTT. Encoded protein: CASSSRPANTEAFF.

The CDR3 DNA reads as TGCGCCAGCAGAGAACGGACTAGTCGGTCCGGGGAGCTGTTTTTT. The encoded protein is CASRERTSRSGELFF. The V and J genes are TRBV10-2 and TRBJ2-2; 7 bases align to TRBD2. Germline V gives CDR1 WSHSY, CDR2 SAAADI. This CDR3 is built from 15 residues. The V segment lost 6 bases and the J segment 6 bases; nucleotides outside the gene matches: 10.

The rearrangement links TRBV7-6 to TRBJ2-7, with a possible D match to TRBD1 (5 bases). Germline V gene lookup returns CDR1 SGHVS and CDR2 FNYEAQ. V lost 3 bases to trimming and J lost 3 bases, with 12 bases between them. The CDR3 has 14 amino acids. CDR3 DNA: TGTGCCAGCAGCTTGGATCAGGGAATCTACGAGCAGTACTTC. It is translated as CASSLDQGIYEQYF.

The CDR3 nucleotides read TGTGCCAGCGGGGGGGCGGGCCGCTACAATGAGCAGTTCTTC. This sequence encodes CASGGAGRYNEQFF. The chain carries TRBV7-2 and TRBJ2-1, with D possibly matching TRBD2 (7 bases). With 8 bases removed from V and 3 bases from J, the gap between germline ends came to 14 bases. From germline, CDR1 is SGHTA and CDR2 FQGNSA. The CDR3 is 14 residues long. Looking up the rest from reference TRBV7-2 and TRBJ2-1 gives the full variable domain: GAGVSQSPSNKVTEKGKDVELRCDPISGHTALYWYRQSLGQGLEFLIYFQGNSAPDKSGLPSDRFSAERTGGSVSTLTIQRTQQEDSAVYLCASGGAGRYNEQFFGPGTRLTVL.

The chain is built from TRBV6-5 and TRBJ2-1, with TRBD1 as a possible D gene (6 bases). Trimming shortened V by 0 bases and J by 0 bases, and 9 bases separated the two germline ends. Germline lookup yields CDR1 MNHEY and CDR2 SVGAGI. The CDR3 is 16 amino acids. The DNA of the CDR3 is TGTGCCAGCAGTTACTCGGGGGCAGGCTCCTACAATGAGCAGTTCTTC. Amino acid sequence: CASSYSGAGSYNEQFF.

The genes are TRBV7-9 and TRBJ1-1; D ambiguous. The V and J ends lost 5 bases and 3 bases respectively, with 10 bases between them. The germline V gene encodes CDR1 SEHNR and CDR2 FQNEAQ (reference sequence). The CDR3 sequence is 13 residues long. The CDR3 loop reads CASSPPGDTEAFF. The CDR3 DNA sequence: TGTGCCAGCAGCCCCCCTGGGGACACTGAAGCTTTCTTT.

This sequence joins TRBV20-1 and TRBJ2-5; D is unclear. The germline V gene has CDR1 DFQATT and CDR2 SNEGSKA (reference sequence). The V end lost 5 bases, the J end lost 10 bases, and 11 bases lay between the germline ends. This CDR3 spans 10 amino acids. CDR3 nucleotides: TGCAGTGCTCAGTCGAGTGGCCAGTACTTC. Protein sequence: CSAQSSGQYF.

This clone has just a few counts. The rearrangement joins TRBV19 to TRBJ2-1; TRBD2 matches 13 bases. The CDR3 length is 16 residues. The V gene's germline CDR1 is LNHDA and CDR2 SQIVND (reference sequence). V dropped 5 bases and J dropped 7; count of bases not matched to a gene: 8. The chain's CDR3 is CASSPPGTSGMNEQFF. The CDR3 DNA reads TGTGCCAGTAGTCCCCCCGGGACTAGCGGGATGAATGAGCAGTTCTTC.

This clone was detected only once. V and J are TRBV29-1 and TRBJ1-1; TRBD1 agrees at 10 bases. Trimming at V came to 2 bases and at J to 5 bases, leaving 5 bases not matched to a gene. The germline V gene encodes CDR1 SQVTM and CDR2 ANQGSEA. The CDR3 runs to 14 residues. CDR3 coding DNA: TGCAGCGTTGAATACGGGACAGGGGATACTGAAGCTTTCTTT. Amino acid sequence: CSVEYGTGDTEAFF.

This clone was seen more than once but under ten times. The rearrangement joins TRBV28 to TRBJ2-7, with D possibly being TRBD1 (6 bases). Germline CDR1 is MDHEN and CDR2 is SYDVKM. The ends were cut back, 3 bases at V and 7 bases at J, with 16 bases in the middle. The CDR3 is made up of 14 amino acids. The DNA of the CDR3 is TGTGCCAGCAGTTTGAGGCCAGGGGCTGGGGAGCAGTACTTC. Amino acids: CASSLRPGAGEQYF.

This clone appeared a few times. V usage is TRBV28 and J usage is TRBJ2-7; D not resolved. The CDR3 is made up of 15 amino acids. Germline values: CDR1 MDHEN, CDR2 SYDVKM. Deletions cut 3 bases from V and 0 bases from J, with 12 bases between. CDR3 amino acids: CASSLSLRRSYEQYF. CDR3 DNA sequence: TGTGCCAGCAGTTTGTCCCTGCGCCGCTCCTACGAGCAGTACTTC.

The chain joins TRBV15 to TRBJ2-1; 14 bases agree with TRBD2. V gave up 0 bases and J gave up 9 bases; unmatched junction bases: 7. The CDR3 runs to 17 residues. CDR1 and CDR2 (germline): LNHNV, YYDKDF (reference sequence). The CDR3 region is CATSRDLGTSGRIEQFF. The CDR3 coding sequence is TGTGCCACCAGCAGAGACCTCGGGACTAGCGGGAGAATTGAGCAGTTCTTC.

The CDR3: CASARKSNQPQHF. The CDR3 DNA sequence: TGTGCCAGCGCGAGGAAGAGCAATCAGCCCCAGCATTTT. This chain uses TRBV27 with TRBJ1-5; D uncertain. The CDR3 runs 13 residues. Trimming stripped 8 bases from V and 1 base from J, with 9 bases between. In germline, CDR1 is MNHEY, CDR2 SMNVEV (reference sequence).

J is TRBJ1-1 and V is TRBV19; a weak D match, TRBD1 (5 bases). The CDR3 totals 12 residues. Trimming took 6 bases from V and 11 from J, leaving 16 bases between them. Germline loops: CDR1 LNHDA, CDR2 SQIVND (reference sequence). The DNA of the CDR3 is TGTGCCAGTAGCCTAAGTTCGGGGGACGCTTTCTTT. Translating gives CASSLSSGDAFF.

This CDR3 reads CASSSGTGSLWEKLFF. CDR3 nucleotide sequence: TGCGCCAGCAGTTCCGGGACAGGATCCTTGTGGGAAAAACTGTTTTTT. The chain recombines TRBV5-1 with TRBJ1-4; 8 positions agree with TRBD1. The J segment lost 8 bases and the V segment lost 5 bases, leaving 14 bases of the junction unmatched. CDR3 length: 16 residues. CDR1 is SGHRS and CDR2 is YFSETQ in the germline V gene.

The chain uses TRBV28 and TRBJ2-2; unclear D gene. Between the trimmed V and J ends, which lost 4 bases and 1 base, there was a span of 4 bases. The CDR3 length is 13 residues. CDR1 MDHEN and CDR2 SYDVKM come from the germline V gene. In DNA, the CDR3 is TGTGCCAGCAGTTCGGAGAACACCGGGGAGCTGTTTTTT. Its translation: CASSSENTGELFF.

This clone was observed a handful of times. The rearrangement joins TRBV2 to TRBJ1-1; D gene uncertain. Germline-derived CDR1 and CDR2 are SNHLY and FYNNEI. Trimming stripped 8 bases from V and 7 bases from J, with 11 bases between. This CDR3 contains 11 residues. CDR3 residues: CASLAEVEAFF. In DNA, the CDR3 is TGTGCCAGCTTGGCGGAGGTTGAAGCTTTCTTT.

V usage is TRBV5-1 and J usage is TRBJ2-5, with 7 nucleotides matching TRBD2. The junction had 4 bases not matched to a gene; V was cut back by 0 bases and J by 2 bases. Germline loops: CDR1 SGHRS, CDR2 YFSETQ. The CDR3 spans 15 residues. CDR3 coding DNA: TGCGCCAGCAGCTTGGGCCCAGCGGGGCAAGAGACCCAGTACTTC. It specifies CASSLGPAGQETQYF. The full variable domain, completed using reference TRBV5-1 and TRBJ2-5, is KAGVTQTPRYLIKTRGQQVTLSCSPISGHRSVSWYQQTPGQGLQFLFEYFSETQRNKGNFPGRFSGRQFSNSRSEMNVSTLELGDSALYLCASSLGPAGQETQYFGPGTRLLVL.

J is TRBJ2-3 and V is TRBV28; D is undetermined. CDR3 length: 11 amino acids. V dropped 5 bases and J dropped 4 bases, with 4 bases sitting between them. The germline CDR1 and CDR2 sequences are MDHEN and SYDVKM. Here the CDR3 DNA reads TGTGCCAGCAGTAGGCCAGATACGCAGTATTTT. It is translated as CASSRPDTQYF.